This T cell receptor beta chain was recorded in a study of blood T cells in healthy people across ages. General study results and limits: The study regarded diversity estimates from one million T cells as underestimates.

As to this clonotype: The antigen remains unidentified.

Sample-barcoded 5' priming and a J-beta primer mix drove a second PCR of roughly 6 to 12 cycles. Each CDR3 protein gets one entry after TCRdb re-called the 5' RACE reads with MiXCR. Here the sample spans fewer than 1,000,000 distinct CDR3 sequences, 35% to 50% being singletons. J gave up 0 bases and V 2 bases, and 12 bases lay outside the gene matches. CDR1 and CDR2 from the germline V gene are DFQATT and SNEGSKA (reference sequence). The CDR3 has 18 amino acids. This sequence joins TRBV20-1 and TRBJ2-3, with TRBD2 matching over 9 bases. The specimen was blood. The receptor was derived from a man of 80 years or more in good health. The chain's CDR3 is CSARHSGRGPSSTDTQYF. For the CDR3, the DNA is TGCAGTGCTAGACATAGCGGGAGAGGTCCCTCTAGCACAGATACGCAGTATTTT.